This TCR beta chain stems from a study of T-cell memory formation after mild COVID-19. As to this clonotype: Its antigen is not identified.

Whole-study results and caveats: Some clones that responded were present in memory (sampled pre-infection), which suggests cross-reactive memory joined. The CD4+ clones that contracted clustered mainly within CM and EM, and the CD8+ clones concentrated in EMRA. Second-wave clones that peaked on day 37 lacked confirmed SARS-CoV-2 specificity.

TCRdb itself ran the 5' RACE reads through MiXCR, one entry per CDR3 protein. This table holds 300,000 to 400,000 distinct CDR3 sequences, more than 20% found once. The germline V gene has CDR1 SGHTA and CDR2 FQGNSA. V was cut by 4 bases and J by 5 bases, with 29 bases left in between. CDR3 length equals 19 residues. Sequences were obtained from PBMCs or a T cell subset sorted from them (not recorded which). This chain links TRBV7-2 with TRBJ2-5; TRBD1 might be the D (6 bases). This clonotype was sampled from an adult woman who had mild COVID-19 (a few samples of this study predate the infection). Cell type and time point are not known. The CDR3: CASSSTGWLVGKKGETQYF. For the CDR3, the DNA is TGTGCCAGCAGCTCGACAGGATGGTTAGTGGGAAAGAAGGGGGAGACCCAGTACTTC.